This TCR beta chain was retrieved from a study of CD8 T cells in Susac syndrome. The authors reverse transcribed roughly 0.5 to 1 ug RNA with random hexamers. TCRdb re-called the immunoSEQ multiplex PCR reads with MiXCR, one entry per CDR3 protein. The table shows some 140,000 distinct CDR3 sequences, with approximately 89% occurring only once. This clonotype was seen a single time. As yet, its antigen is unknown. Study-wide points: The study acknowledged a relatively small number of individuals in its TCR sequencing and HLA analysis.

The CDR3 consists of 15 residues. CDR1 is SGHTA, CDR2 FQGNSA, per germline. Trimming pared 1 base from V and 0 bases from J, leaving 9 bases between. TCR beta sequences were obtained from blood CD8+ and CD4+ T cells. FACS was used to enrich TEMRA cells, whereas the CD8+ and CD4+ T cells were obtained by negative isolation. This rearrangement joins TRBV7-2 to TRBJ1-1; D is ambiguous. The receptor comes from a human donor with multiple sclerosis. The source material was CD8+ T cells from PBMCs. Here the CDR3 reads CASSLVRRLNTEAFF. In DNA form, the CDR3 reads TGTGCCAGCAGCTTAGTTCGGCGGCTGAACACTGAAGCTTTCTTT.